This T cell receptor (beta chain) was captured in a study of blood T cell repertoires in COVID-19. CDR1 SNHLY and CDR2 FYNNEI come from the germline V gene. Trimming removed 7 bases from V and 7 bases from J, with 17 bases in between. The CDR3 has 14 amino acids. In the authors' workflow: Quantification of nucleated cells was approximated via reference gene primer amplification. The table came from immunoSEQ multiplex PCR; TCRdb's copy has only in-frame clones and leaves some out. From that table come the V and J calls and clone size; the DNA was used to work out D and trimming. Of a few hundred thousand clones in the sample, over 70% were seen once. This clone occurred a few times.

This receptor was obtained from a man in his fifties with active or convalescent COVID-19. The chain is built from TRBV2 and TRBJ2-1; possibly TRBD2 for D (6 bases). Sequencing was done on a sample of peripheral blood. CDR3 DNA sequence: TGTGCCAGCACCGACCTGCGGGGCACGAATGAGCAGTTCTTC. Translated: CASTDLRGTNEQFF.